This T cell receptor beta chain was identified in a study of cytomegalovirus exposure and HLA in healthy donors. Study-wide results and limits: Among the sequence variants, a highly shared cluster was likely an artifact of sequencing.

With respect to this clone: Its antigen is not identified.

The CDR3 contains 15 residues. V shed 7 bases and J 4 bases; nucleotides not matched to a gene: 8. CDR1 is SEHNR and CDR2 is FQNEAQ in the germline V gene (reference sequence). A multiplex PCR was run with 60 Vbeta primers and 13 Jbeta primers. Sequenced by immunoSEQ multiplex PCR; TCRdb stores in-frame clones only, minus some. This sample has more than 140,000 clones, with roughly 80% found just once. The sequenced sample consisted of PBMCs. This chain joins TRBV7-9 and TRBJ1-5, with 9 bases identical to TRBD1. The sequence derives from a man aged 25-45 years in good health and CMV-seropositive. The CDR3 sequence is CASTSGQGWNQPQHF. Here the CDR3 DNA reads TGTGCCAGCACCTCAGGACAGGGGTGGAATCAGCCCCAGCATTTT.